A single sample is the source of the 10 T cell receptor beta chains below, sequenced in a study of T cells after yellow fever vaccination. TCRdb reprocessed the 5' RACE reads with MiXCR, giving one entry per CDR3 protein. The repertoire holds about 150,000 distinct CDR3 sequences, with under 7% as singletons. Material: CD4+ T cells sorted from PBMCs, obtained 10 days after the yellow fever booster vaccination. Every receptor here comes from a man aged 25-45 years who received the YFV17D yellow fever vaccine.

This clonotype was observed many times. The chain is built from TRBV15 and TRBJ2-1; 7 bases match TRBD2. Germline lookup yields CDR1 LNHNV and CDR2 YYDKDF (reference sequence). V lost 0 bases and J lost 9; bases outside the gene matches: 2. This CDR3 contains 13 residues. DNA for the CDR3: TGTGCCACCAGCAGAGAGGGAGGGGTTGAGCAGTTCTTC. This translates into CATSREGGVEQFF.

This clonotype was counted only a few times. The gene calls are TRBV29-1 and TRBJ2-1; D may correspond to TRBD1 or TRBD2 (5 bases each). This CDR3 is built from 11 residues. Germline-derived CDR1 and CDR2 are SQVTM and ANQGSEA. The V gene lost 3 bases and the J gene lost 6 bases, with 6 bases spanning the gap. The CDR3 loop is CSVEGVNEQFF. The CDR3 nucleotides read TGCAGCGTTGAGGGGGTCAATGAGCAGTTCTTC.

With respect to this clonotype: A single base separates this from a much larger clone, so it may be a read error. The rearrangement uses TRBV28 and TRBJ2-3; D ambiguous. Germline values: CDR1 MDHEN, CDR2 SYDVKM. Trimming removed 4 bases from V and 4 bases from J, with 6 bases in between. This CDR3 contains 12 residues. The CDR3 loop reads CASSSLSDTQYF. In nucleotides, the CDR3 is TGTGCCAGCAGTTCCCTGTCAGATACGCAGTATTTT.

This clonotype was detected many times. The rearrangement uses TRBV2 and TRBJ2-3; TRBD2 matches 15 bases. The CDR3 is 15 amino acids. Germline V CDR1 and CDR2: SNHLY, FYNNEI. V lost 6 bases to trimming and J lost 3 bases; unmatched junction nucleotides: 1. The chain's CDR3 is CASSGLAGGTDTQYF. The CDR3 coding sequence is TGTGCCAGCAGCGGACTAGCGGGAGGGACAGATACGCAGTATTTT.

This clonotype was found many times. The rearrangement joins TRBV19 to TRBJ2-1; either TRBD1 or TRBD2 may fit D (5 bases each). Trimming cost V 3 bases and J 15 bases, with 18 bases left between them. The CDR3 has 13 amino acids. Germline assignment: CDR1 LNHDA and CDR2 SQIVND (reference sequence). CDR3 protein: CASSIGADGLPFF. The CDR3 bases are TGTGCCAGTAGTATCGGGGCGGATGGCCTCCCGTTCTTC.

The CDR3 sequence: CASSLAPRAGNTIYF. CDR3 coding DNA: TGCGCCAGCAGCTTGGCACCGCGAGCCGGAAACACCATATATTTT. V is TRBV5-1 and J is TRBJ1-3; D gene unclear. The CDR3 is 15 residues long. The germline V gene has CDR1 SGHRS and CDR2 YFSETQ. V was clipped by 0 bases and J by 4 bases, with 11 bases between them.

This clonotype was seen only a few times. The chain recombines TRBV4-3 with TRBJ2-3, with no clear D. This CDR3 has 15 amino acids. Per germline, CDR1 LGHNA and CDR2 YSLEER. V lost 3 bases and J 4 bases, leaving 14 bases between the germline ends. The CDR3 here is CASSQAHASADTQYF. As DNA, the CDR3 is TGCGCCAGCAGCCAGGCCCACGCGTCGGCAGATACGCAGTATTTT.

Many counts were recorded for this clonotype. The chain carries TRBV15 and TRBJ2-7, with a tentative D call TRBD1 (5 bases). This CDR3 has 16 amino acids. V gave up 0 bases and J gave up 3 bases, with 15 bases separating them. Germline CDR1 reads LNHNV; CDR2 reads YYDKDF (reference sequence). CDR3 amino acids: CATSRDKGRSVYEQYF. The CDR3 DNA sequence: TGTGCCACCAGCAGAGATAAGGGGCGATCAGTCTACGAGCAGTACTTC.

In this sample, this clonotype turned up many times. The chain combines TRBV7-2 with TRBJ1-1; TRBD1 is a possible D gene (5 bases). The V end was cut by 1 base, the J end by 4 bases, with 10 bases between. Germline V lookup: CDR1 SGHTA, CDR2 FQGNSA. The CDR3 contains 14 residues. The CDR3 reads CASSLEGTVTEAFF. The CDR3 bases are TGTGCCAGCAGCTTAGAAGGGACGGTCACTGAAGCTTTCTTT.

This clonotype has ten or more counts. V gene TRBV20-1 combines with J gene TRBJ2-1, with 9 nucleotides matching TRBD2. From germline, CDR1 is DFQATT and CDR2 SNEGSKA (reference sequence). This CDR3 comprises 14 residues. The junction had 4 bases not matched to a gene; V was cut back by 5 bases and J by 2 bases. The CDR3 is CSAQAGGPYNEQFF. The CDR3 region has the DNA TGCAGTGCTCAAGCGGGAGGTCCCTACAATGAGCAGTTCTTC.